The 26 T cell receptor beta chains listed next were all sequenced from one sample in a study of blood T cell repertoires in COVID-19 (TCRdb year 2020). Receptor amplification or capture employed the immunoSEQ multiplex PCR assay. Here the immuneACCESS table is served through TCRdb, limited to in-frame sequences with V and J called. Missing clones are a known gap in these copies; in checked studies unresolved V genes cover under half, and the rest lacks a known reason. Counted in this sample were roughly 150,000 clones; approximately 93% of them appeared once. The leading ten clones occupy roughly 1.9% of the sample. Sequencing was carried out using peripheral blood. All receptors come from a woman aged 55 to 70 with COVID-19, enrolled during active disease.

The CDR3 sequence: CSASQGNTEAFF. The CDR3 DNA reads as TGCAGTGCTAGTCAGGGAAACACTGAAGCTTTCTTT. V and J are TRBV20-1 and TRBJ1-1; weak D call: TRBD1 (5 bases). V dropped 3 bases and J dropped 2 bases, with 7 bases sitting between them. The CDR3 has 12 residues. Germline assignment: CDR1 DFQATT and CDR2 SNEGSKA (reference sequence).

The gene calls are TRBV10-3 and TRBJ1-5; no firm D call. The CDR3 totals 13 residues. V lost 8 bases and J lost 5, with 13 bases in between. Looked up from germline, CDR1 is ENHRY and CDR2 is SYGVKD. CDR3 sequence (DNA): TGTGCCATCTCGAGAGGTTCGGATCAGCCCCAGCATTTT. Its translation: CAISRGSDQPQHF.

The genes are TRBV5-5 and TRBJ1-3; D is unresolved. The CDR3 extends over 14 amino acids. V lost 1 base, J lost 3 bases, and 8 bases lay in between. Germline loops: CDR1 SGHKS, CDR2 YYEKEE (reference sequence). The CDR3 here is CASSLLSDGNTIYF. In DNA, the CDR3 is TGTGCCAGCAGCTTGCTCAGTGATGGAAACACCATATATTTT.

The chain links TRBV11-3 to TRBJ1-6; no firm D call. The CDR3 contains 13 residues. Germline values: CDR1 SGHNT, CDR2 YENEEA. Trimming took off 3 bases at V and 7 bases at J, with 7 bases between the two ends. CDR3 bases: TGTGCCAGCAGCTTCCATGAGAATTCACCCCTCCACTTT. This encodes CASSFHENSPLHF.

The chain joins TRBV6-6 to TRBJ1-3; 7 bases match TRBD1. J gave up 6 bases and V 7 bases, and 6 bases lay outside the gene matches. CDR1 is MNHNY and CDR2 is SVGAGI in the germline V gene (reference sequence). The CDR3 has 13 amino acids. The CDR3: CASTLGQKNTIYF. DNA of the CDR3: TGTGCCAGCACCCTGGGACAGAAAAACACCATATATTTT.

The chain employs TRBV19 and TRBJ1-1, with 11 bases fitting TRBD1. Germline V gene data show CDR1 as LNHDA and CDR2 as SQIVND (reference sequence). The J segment lost 6 bases and the V segment lost 7 bases, leaving 13 bases of the junction unmatched. The CDR3 length is 16 residues. CDR3 sequence (DNA): TGTGCCAGTACCAGGACAGGGGGCTCCCTTGTATCTGAAGCTTTCTTT. Protein sequence: CASTRTGGSLVSEAFF.

V gene TRBV14 combines with J gene TRBJ1-1, with D uncertain. Germline CDR1 and CDR2: SGHDN and FVKESK. CDR3 size: 13 residues. V was cut by 0 bases and J by 5 bases, with 7 bases left in between. CDR3 coding DNA: TGTGCCAGCAGCCAAGATTATTTAACTGAAGCTTTCTTT. Protein: CASSQDYLTEAFF.

V is TRBV19 and J is TRBJ1-1; possibly TRBD1 for D (5 bases). Looked up from germline, CDR1 is LNHDA and CDR2 is SQIVND (reference sequence). Between the trimmed V and J ends, which lost 4 bases and 5 bases, there was a span of 11 bases. The CDR3 length is 13 residues. The CDR3 nucleotides read TGTGCCAGTAGTACGTCAGGGATTACTGAAGCTTTCTTT. It yields the protein CASSTSGITEAFF.

V gene TRBV7-2 combines with J gene TRBJ1-2, with D perhaps TRBD1 (6 bases). Trimming pared 5 bases from V and 4 bases from J, leaving 14 bases between. Per germline, CDR1 SGHTA and CDR2 FQGNSA. The CDR3 covers 14 residues. The CDR3 region is CASSPRRGPYGYTF. The CDR3 DNA is TGTGCCAGCAGCCCCCGGCGGGGGCCCTATGGCTACACCTTC.

The chain recombines TRBV6-6 with TRBJ1-4; 9 positions match TRBD1. This CDR3 region has 16 residues. V shed 4 bases and J 7 bases; nucleotides not matched to a gene: 10. The germline V gene has CDR1 MNHNY and CDR2 SVGAGI (reference sequence). The CDR3 DNA sequence: TGTGCCAGCAGTTCGTCCAAGACAGGGGGTCGTGAAAAACTGTTTTTT. This encodes CASSSSKTGGREKLFF.

The CDR3 coding sequence is TGTGCCAGTAGTATATTGCGGGGGACCACCCAAGAGACCCAGTACTTC. Its translation is CASSILRGTTQETQYF. This chain joins TRBV19 and TRBJ2-5; 7 bases match TRBD2. The germline gives CDR1 LNHDA, CDR2 SQIVND (reference sequence). Germline trimming cut 2 bases from V and 1 base from J; bases unmatched to any gene: 7. This CDR3 contains 16 residues.

J is TRBJ2-5 and V is TRBV19; D call uncertain. Germline CDR1 reads LNHDA; CDR2 reads SQIVND (reference sequence). The V and J ends lost 9 bases and 2 bases respectively, with 13 bases between them. The CDR3 consists of 13 residues. The CDR3 loop is CASSSTRQETQYF. The CDR3 coding sequence is TGTGCCAGCAGCTCGACAAGACAAGAGACCCAGTACTTC.

This chain links TRBV13 with TRBJ1-4; perhaps TRBD1 as D (5 bases). This CDR3 has 14 amino acids. Trimming left V 0 bases short and J 5 bases short, with 7 bases between. Germline CDR1 PRHDT, CDR2 FYEKMQ (reference sequence). The DNA for the CDR3 is TGTGCCAGCAGCTTAGGGACAGTAAATGAAAAACTGTTTTTT. Encoded protein: CASSLGTVNEKLFF.

The chain uses TRBV5-1 and TRBJ1-5; 7 nucleotides align to TRBD1. Germline values: CDR1 SGHRS, CDR2 YFSETQ. J lost 5 bases, V lost 4 bases, and 6 bases had no gene match. The CDR3 loop spans 14 amino acids. CDR3 nucleotide sequence: TGCGCCAGCAGCCAGGGGGGTAAGGATCAGCCCCAGCATTTT. As protein: CASSQGGKDQPQHF.

V usage is TRBV4-3 and J usage is TRBJ2-7; 10 positions agree with TRBD1. Germline V gene data show CDR1 as LGHNA and CDR2 as YSLEER. The V segment lost 2 bases and the J segment 3 bases; nucleotides outside the gene matches: 4. This CDR3 contains 15 residues. The CDR3 sequence: CASSQTTGGGYEQYF. The CDR3 nucleotides read TGCGCCAGCAGCCAAACGACAGGGGGCGGCTACGAGCAGTACTTC.

The gene calls are TRBV30 and TRBJ1-3; D is possibly TRBD1 (6 bases). Deletions cut 2 bases from V and 8 bases from J, with 7 bases between. Per germline, CDR1 GTSNPN and CDR2 SVGIG (reference sequence). The CDR3 has 11 amino acids. CDR3 loop: CAWSRGYTIYF. CDR3 in DNA: TGTGCCTGGAGTAGGGGGTACACCATATATTTT.

The rearrangement joins TRBV7-2 to TRBJ1-1, with D uncertain. The CDR3 covers 15 residues. CDR1 is SGHTA, CDR2 FQGNSA, per germline. Trimming pared 1 base from V and 11 bases from J, leaving 20 bases between. CDR3 nucleotide sequence: TGTGCCAGCAGCTTAGTACGAGCCCGGAGTTTGGTTGCTTTCTTT. Translation gives CASSLVRARSLVAFF.

The chain links TRBV9 to TRBJ1-1; 7 positions match TRBD1. Looked up from germline, CDR1 is SGDLS and CDR2 is YYNGEE. There are 18 residues in the CDR3. Trimming cost V 3 bases and J 5 bases; bases outside gene matches: 19. CDR3 bases: TGTGCCAGCAGCGCAGTTCCCGGGACAGCGGATTGGGGGACTGAAGCTTTCTTT. Amino acid sequence: CASSAVPGTADWGTEAFF.

The chain links TRBV3-1 (or the pseudogene TRBV3-2) to TRBJ1-5; D call uncertain. CDR3 size: 14 residues. Germline V gives CDR1 LGHDT, CDR2 YNNKEL (reference sequence). V was pared by 5 bases and J by 5 bases, with 13 bases between. CDR3 residues: CASSWTVQDQPQHF. The DNA of the CDR3 is TGTGCCAGCAGCTGGACTGTTCAGGATCAGCCCCAGCATTTT.

The chain is built from TRBV6-5 and TRBJ2-2; 9 bases align to TRBD1. CDR1 is MNHEY and CDR2 is SVGAGI in the germline V gene. The CDR3 loop spans 15 amino acids. The junction had 6 bases not matched to a gene; V was cut back by 6 bases and J by 4 bases. The CDR3 region is CASRPGQGSTGELFF. Here the CDR3 DNA reads TGTGCCAGCAGACCCGGACAGGGGAGCACCGGGGAGCTGTTTTTT.

V and J are TRBV9 and TRBJ1-2; 7 bases fit TRBD1. Unmatched junction bases numbered 11, after V lost 4 bases and J lost 2 bases. CDR1 and CDR2 (germline): SGDLS, YYNGEE. The CDR3 runs 16 residues. The CDR3 spells CASSRGQTGSNYGYTF. The CDR3 DNA sequence: TGTGCCAGCAGCAGGGGACAGACGGGATCAAACTATGGCTACACCTTC.

The chain couples TRBV7-6 to TRBJ2-5; D is possibly TRBD1 (5 bases). From germline, CDR1 is SGHVS and CDR2 FNYEAQ. Trimming cost V 1 base and J 2 bases, with 8 bases left between them. The CDR3 totals 14 residues. In DNA, the CDR3 is TGTGCCAGCAGCTTAGGACAGCCGCAAGAGACCCAGTACTTC. It specifies CASSLGQPQETQYF.

J is TRBJ1-1 and V is TRBV4-2, with 8 bases aligning to TRBD1. V trimming: 11 bases; J trimming: 5 bases; junction bases outside the gene matches: 19. Germline assignment: CDR1 LGHNA and CDR2 YNFKEQ. There are 16 residues in the CDR3. The CDR3 loop reads CAASQRFDTGGTEAFF. For the CDR3, the DNA is TGTGCCGCGAGTCAACGGTTTGACACAGGGGGAACTGAAGCTTTCTTT.

V usage is TRBV27 and J usage is TRBJ1-6, with 9 bases identical to TRBD1. The CDR3 covers 16 residues. Trimming took 6 bases from V and 7 from J; bases not matched to a gene: 10. Germline assignment: CDR1 MNHEY and CDR2 SMNVEV (reference sequence). This chain's CDR3 is CASRPQGASRNSPLHF. The CDR3 nucleotides read TGTGCCAGCAGACCACAGGGGGCTTCGCGGAATTCACCCCTCCACTTT.

This clone was picked up one time. This chain links TRBV19 with TRBJ1-6; 9 nucleotides line up with TRBD1. CDR3 size: 15 residues. Germline-derived CDR1 and CDR2 are LNHDA and SQIVND (reference sequence). V lost 8 bases and J lost 5; bases outside the gene matches: 7. CDR3 nucleotides: TGTGCCAGTGCCGGGACAGGGCCTCATAATTCACCCCTCCACTTT. Its translation is CASAGTGPHNSPLHF.

This clone was counted a single time. The chain joins TRBV7-9 to TRBJ1-2; TRBD1 agrees at 7 bases. Germline loops: CDR1 SEHNR, CDR2 FQNEAQ (reference sequence). Unmatched junction bases numbered 11, after V lost 4 bases and J lost 6 bases. The length of the CDR3 is 15 residues. The CDR3 nucleotides are TGTGCCAGCAGCTCCGGGAGAAGTACAGGGGATGGCTACACCTTC. This sequence encodes CASSSGRSTGDGYTF.